The entry below gives a single TCR beta chain sequence along with its context. What it recognizes is unknown. The data were taken from a study of tumor-infiltrating lymphocytes in primary liver carcinoma. For the study at large: The patients included men and women who were aged 30 to 69 years. There were tumors of stage T1-T3 N0M0, each 4.2 to 10 cm across.

The germline V gene has CDR1 MDHEN and CDR2 SYDVKM. The CDR3 length is 14 residues. V lost 6 bases and J 4 bases, leaving 16 bases between the germline ends. Study results and limitations: Among the pair types, tumor region pairs showed more overlap than tumor-adjacent and tumor-blood pairs.

A constant-region primer primed TCR beta cDNA synthesis from about 0.55 ug of total RNA. It was through three nested multiplex PCR rounds of slightly modified ARM-PCR that TCR beta libraries arose. TRBV1-TRBV30 forward primers paired with a C-beta reverse primer were used in the first two PCR rounds, which ran approximately 10 cycles each. TCRdb processed the multiplex PCR reads anew with MiXCR; each CDR3 protein has one entry. The data show a few hundred thousand distinct CDR3 sequences, with 58% seen just once and 15% to 20% held by the top ten. The blood RNA (from unsorted whole blood) was obtained, and germline DNA was also extracted. Roughly 4.1 milliliters of peripheral blood were gathered ahead of the operation.

The gene calls are TRBV28 and TRBJ2-7; D unresolved. The sequence was collected from a woman aged 25 to 45 with primary liver carcinoma and hepatitis B virus infection. The sequenced sample consisted of peripheral blood. The CDR3 DNA follows: TGTGCCAGCAGCGAACAAATTAGCAGATACGAGCAGTACTTC. Translated: CASSEQISRYEQYF.